The 4 T cell receptor beta chains presented below share a single source sample, sequenced in a study of cytomegalovirus exposure and HLA in healthy donors. Use of 60 Vbeta and 13 Jbeta primers characterized the PCR. Measured with immunoSEQ multiplex PCR; TCRdb has only the in-frame clones, and not every one. The sample carries under 150,000 clones, about 84% recorded once. Sequences were obtained from PBMCs. The receptor source for this set is a man aged 50 to 60 in good health and CMV-seronegative.

The V gene is TRBV4-1, the J gene TRBJ2-1, with 12 positions matching TRBD2. The V gene's germline CDR1 is MGHRA and CDR2 YSYEKL. The CDR3 is made up of 20 amino acids. V was clipped by 2 bases and J by 7 bases; unmatched bases: 18. The CDR3 reads CASSQMSPGLAGGPGNEQFF. CDR3 nucleotide sequence: TGCGCCAGCAGCCAAATGTCCCCAGGGCTAGCGGGGGGGCCTGGGAATGAGCAGTTCTTC.

The chain combines TRBV10-3 with TRBJ2-7; no reliable D call. V lost 3 bases, J lost 3 bases, and 6 bases lay in between. The CDR3 has 12 amino acids. Germline values: CDR1 ENHRY, CDR2 SYGVKD. CDR3 bases: TGTGCCATCAGTGAACACAACTACGAGCAGTACTTC. This sequence encodes CAISEHNYEQYF.

The chain joins TRBV27 to TRBJ2-7, with a tentative D call TRBD1 (5 bases). Germline V gene data show CDR1 as MNHEY and CDR2 as SMNVEV (reference sequence). Trimming removed 6 bases from V and 0 bases from J, with 18 bases in between. The CDR3 runs 16 residues. The CDR3 region has the DNA TGTGCCAGCAGGTGGGGCCCGAACCCAAGCTCCTACGAGCAGTACTTC. Encoded protein: CASRWGPNPSSYEQYF.

V is TRBV19 and J is TRBJ2-3; 10 bases match TRBD1. The CDR3 runs 15 residues. The J segment lost 4 bases and the V segment lost 1 base, leaving 2 bases of the junction unmatched. From germline, CDR1 is LNHDA and CDR2 SQIVND (reference sequence). CDR3 DNA: TGTGCCAGTAGTATAGGCGGACAGGGGGCAGATACGCAGTATTTT. Protein: CASSIGGQGADTQYF.